These 25 T cell receptor beta chains share one sample of origin, sequenced in a study of T cells after yellow fever vaccination. TCRdb reprocessed the 5' RACE reads via MiXCR and lists one record per CDR3 protein. The sample lists fewer than 500,000 distinct CDR3 sequences, approximately 18% seen once, with over 15% in the top ten. Source: PBMCs, taken before the yellow fever booster vaccination. These TCRs come from a man between 18 and 35 years old who received the YFV17D yellow fever vaccine.

This clonotype was counted a few times. The chain couples TRBV5-1 to TRBJ1-2, with D possibly matching TRBD1 (5 bases). The CDR3 is 13 residues long. Germline CDR1 reads SGHRS; CDR2 reads YFSETQ. V gave up 9 bases and J gave up 2 bases, with 14 bases separating them. The CDR3 nucleotides are TGCGCCACCGGGGACGGGAGAAACTATGGCTACACCTTC. Translation: CATGDGRNYGYTF.

V gene TRBV14 combines with J gene TRBJ1-6; no clear D gene. The CDR3 covers 17 residues. V lost 3 bases and J 3 bases, leaving 15 bases between the germline ends. The germline CDR1 and CDR2 sequences are SGHDN and FVKESK. The CDR3 coding sequence is TGTGCCAGCAGCCATAGGCCCCTGGACCTCTATAATTCACCCCTCCACTTT. This encodes CASSHRPLDLYNSPLHF.

The chain links TRBV6-6 to TRBJ2-7, with 7 bases fitting TRBD2. The CDR3 length is 16 residues. CDR1 and CDR2 from the germline V gene are MNHNY and SVGAGI (reference sequence). With 7 bases clipped from V and 4 bases from J, the junction kept 16 bases outside the gene matches. CDR3 sequence reads: CASTNSLASQMYEQYV. CDR3 nucleotide sequence: TGTGCCAGCACTAATTCACTAGCGTCTCAGATGTACGAGCAGTACGTC.

The V call is TRBV4-2, the J call TRBJ1-6; D is ambiguous. Germline lookup yields CDR1 LGHNA and CDR2 YNFKEQ. This CDR3 has 14 residues. Trimming shortened V by 5 bases and J by 7 bases, and 12 bases separated the two germline ends. The chain's CDR3 is CASSISGSNSPLHF. The CDR3 DNA reads as TGTGCCAGCAGCATTAGTGGGAGCAATTCACCCCTCCACTTT.

This clonotype occurred a few times. The J gene is TRBJ1-4, the V gene TRBV18; possible D gene TRBD1, 5 bases. The CDR3 loop spans 15 amino acids. The germline V gene encodes CDR1 KGHSH and CDR2 LQKENI. Trimming stripped 4 bases from V and 7 bases from J, with 16 bases between. DNA of the CDR3: TGTGCCAGCTCACTCCTCTCGGGGGGAAGTGAAAAACTGTTTTTT. This codes for CASSLLSGGSEKLFF.

The chain joins TRBV6-6 to TRBJ2-1; D unresolved. This CDR3 contains 15 residues. Looked up from germline, CDR1 is MNHNY and CDR2 is SVGAGI (reference sequence). Between the trimmed V and J ends, which lost 3 bases and 4 bases, there was a span of 13 bases. The CDR3 DNA reads TGTGCCAGCAGTTATGCGCAGCCTTCTTACAATGAGCAGTTCTTC. Translation: CASSYAQPSYNEQFF.

There are many counts of this clonotype. This sequence joins TRBV29-1 and TRBJ2-1; D is perhaps TRBD2 (6 bases). Germline CDR1 and CDR2: SQVTM and ANQGSEA. Trimming removed 7 bases at V and 3 bases at J, with 10 bases between. This CDR3 has 12 residues. CDR3 loop: CSAVGGYNEQFF. The DNA for the CDR3 is TGCAGCGCCGTCGGGGGCTACAATGAGCAGTTCTTC.

There are a few counts of this clonotype. The chain combines TRBV10-2 with TRBJ1-1, with a weak D call TRBD1 (5 bases). Trimming shortened V by 1 base and J by 5 bases, and 11 bases separated the two germline ends. The V gene's germline CDR1 is WSHSY and CDR2 SAAADI. The CDR3 contains 14 residues. The CDR3 DNA follows: TGCGCCAGCAGTGAGTATGGGGCTCGTACTGAAGCTTTCTTT. Translation: CASSEYGARTEAFF.

The chain combines TRBV6-5 with TRBJ2-3, with D perhaps TRBD1 (5 bases). The length of the CDR3 is 19 residues. The ends were cut back, 5 bases at V and 6 bases at J, with 30 bases in the middle. CDR1 is MNHEY and CDR2 is SVGAGI in the germline V gene. This chain's CDR3 is CASSGPAHRTESPWDTQYF. In nucleotides, the CDR3 is TGTGCCAGCAGTGGCCCGGCCCACAGGACGGAGTCCCCATGGGATACGCAGTATTTT.

The rearrangement uses TRBV11-2 and TRBJ1-2; D is unresolved. Deletions cut 3 bases from V and 4 bases from J, with 9 bases between. This CDR3 contains 13 residues. Germline V CDR1 and CDR2: SGHAT, FQNNGV. CDR3 DNA: TGTGCCAGCAGCTTTGGATCCGTCTATGGCTACACCTTC. This sequence encodes CASSFGSVYGYTF.

A single count supports this clonotype. The gene calls are TRBV3-1 and TRBJ1-2; maybe TRBD1 (5 bases). CDR1 is LGHDT and CDR2 is YNNKEL in the germline V gene (reference sequence). V lost 1 base, J lost 9 bases, and 9 bases lay in between. The CDR3 contains 12 residues. In nucleotides, the CDR3 is TGTGCCAGCAGCCAAGTACAGGATCGCTACACCTTC. The encoded protein is CASSQVQDRYTF.

CDR3 sequence reads: CASSPIGGVAETQYF. CDR3 DNA: TGTGCCAGCAGCCCGATCGGGGGGGTTGCGGAGACCCAGTACTTC. The rearrangement joins TRBV7-9 to TRBJ2-5; 8 bases are shared with TRBD2. The junction had 10 bases not matched to a gene; V was cut back by 5 bases and J by 5 bases. The CDR3 runs 15 residues. Germline CDR1 and CDR2: SEHNR and FQNEAQ (reference sequence). Combining the CDR3 with reference TRBV7-9 and TRBJ2-5 gives the whole variable domain DTGVSQNPRHKITKRGQNVTFRCDPISEHNRLYWYRQTLGQGPEFLTYFQNEAQLEKSRLLSDRFSAERPKGSFSTLEIQRTEQGDSAMYLCASSPIGGVAETQYFGPGTRLLVL.

This sequence joins TRBV11-2 and TRBJ2-7, with TRBD1 matching 9 bases. The CDR3 is made up of 14 amino acids. Germline loops: CDR1 SGHAT, CDR2 FQNNGV. V gave up 5 bases and J gave up 6 bases; unmatched junction bases: 8. CDR3 protein: CASSAGQGLGEQYF. The CDR3, as DNA: TGTGCCAGCAGCGCGGGACAGGGTTTGGGCGAGCAGTACTTC.

J is TRBJ2-3 and V is TRBV5-1; TRBD2 matches at 8 bases. Germline V gives CDR1 SGHRS, CDR2 YFSETQ. V shed 2 bases, J shed 4 bases, and the junction held 6 bases outside the gene matches. This CDR3 has 15 residues. CDR3 sequence: CASSLRGGFSDTQYF. The CDR3 nucleotides read TGCGCCAGCAGCTTACGGGGGGGATTTTCAGATACGCAGTATTTT.

The table lists this clonotype with many counts. This chain connects TRBV7-6 to TRBJ1-2, with 10 positions matching TRBD1. CDR3 length: 13 residues. The ends lost 5 bases at V and 6 bases at J; junction bases unmatched: 3. In germline, CDR1 is SGHVS, CDR2 FNYEAQ. CDR3: CASSPGQGDGYTF. CDR3 bases: TGTGCCAGCAGCCCCGGACAGGGGGATGGCTACACCTTC.

The chain uses TRBV5-4 and TRBJ2-5; D is tentatively TRBD1 or TRBD2 (7 bases each). In germline, CDR1 is SGHNT, CDR2 YYREEE (reference sequence). This CDR3 spans 13 amino acids. Trimming cost V 7 bases and J 7 bases, with 17 bases left between them. CDR3 sequence: CASGRGQRATQYF. The CDR3 DNA sequence: TGTGCCAGCGGGAGGGGACAGCGGGCGACCCAGTACTTC.

V usage is TRBV7-9 and J usage is TRBJ2-3; 8 positions agree with TRBD2. The CDR3 length is 15 residues. The ends lost 5 bases at V and 2 bases at J; junction bases unmatched: 6. Germline V CDR1 and CDR2: SEHNR, FQNEAQ (reference sequence). CDR3 in DNA: TGTGCCAGCAGCCACGGGACTAGATACACAGATACGCAGTATTTT. This codes for CASSHGTRYTDTQYF.

This chain links TRBV7-6 with TRBJ2-1, with 9 bases matching TRBD1. The trim removed 1 base at V and 4 bases at J, leaving 5 bases unmatched. Per germline, CDR1 SGHVS and CDR2 FNYEAQ. CDR3 length: 16 amino acids. The DNA for the CDR3 is TGTGCCAGCAGCTTAGGATGGGACAGGGCTTACAATGAGCAGTTCTTC. This translates into CASSLGWDRAYNEQFF.

This rearrangement joins TRBV4-3 to TRBJ1-1; D call uncertain. The V end lost 4 bases, the J end lost 3 bases, and 12 bases lay between the germline ends. The length of the CDR3 is 14 residues. From germline, CDR1 is LGHNA and CDR2 YSLEER. The CDR3 sequence is CASSRGEGHTEAFF. DNA for the CDR3: TGCGCCAGCAGCCGTGGTGAGGGTCACACTGAAGCTTTCTTT.

This sequence joins TRBV4-3 and TRBJ2-3; no reliable D call. The CDR3 is made up of 16 amino acids. The germline V gene encodes CDR1 LGHNA and CDR2 YSLEER. The germline V and J ends were trimmed by 4 bases and 0 bases, with 14 bases remaining between them. CDR3 loop: CASSPLTGRSTDTQYF. The CDR3 bases are TGCGCCAGCAGCCCTCTCACGGGTAGGAGCACAGATACGCAGTATTTT.

The V call is TRBV5-1, the J call TRBJ2-3; unclear D gene. Trimming removed 7 bases at V and 3 bases at J, with 6 bases between. Germline CDR1 SGHRS, CDR2 YFSETQ. The CDR3 consists of 11 residues. CDR3 protein: CASVGTDTQYF. DNA of the CDR3: TGCGCCAGCGTAGGGACAGATACGCAGTATTTT.

This clonotype was counted a few times. This chain connects TRBV7-9 to TRBJ1-2; D is possibly TRBD1 (5 bases). V lost 5 bases and J lost 2, with 12 bases in between. This CDR3 spans 14 amino acids. Germline loops: CDR1 SEHNR, CDR2 FQNEAQ (reference sequence). The CDR3 protein is CASSKESGNYGYTF. As DNA, the CDR3 is TGTGCCAGCAGCAAAGAATCAGGGAACTATGGCTACACCTTC.

This clonotype has a count of ten or more. The chain combines TRBV20-1 with TRBJ2-1, with D perhaps TRBD1 or TRBD2 (6 bases each). The germline V and J ends were trimmed by 6 bases and 5 bases, with 17 bases remaining between them. Germline V CDR1 and CDR2: DFQATT, SNEGSKA (reference sequence). The CDR3 is 14 amino acids. The CDR3 sequence is CSAPRGGGNNEQFF. In DNA form, the CDR3 reads TGCAGTGCCCCCCGCGGAGGGGGGAACAATGAGCAGTTCTTC.

The gene calls are TRBV6-5 and TRBJ2-3; 7 bases are shared with TRBD1. The CDR3 is 13 residues long. The V and J ends lost 6 bases and 0 bases, in that order; junction bases with no gene match: 0. Germline CDR1 and CDR2: MNHEY and SVGAGI. The CDR3 loop is CASRQGSTDTQYF. DNA for the CDR3: TGTGCCAGCAGACAGGGGAGCACAGATACGCAGTATTTT.

The chain employs TRBV7-9 and TRBJ2-3, with TRBD1 as a possible D gene (6 bases). CDR1 is SEHNR, CDR2 FQNEAQ, per germline (reference sequence). Trimming removed 3 bases from V and 6 bases from J, with 16 bases in between. The CDR3 sequence is 15 residues long. CDR3 residues: CASSLARGAADTQYF. The DNA for the CDR3 is TGTGCCAGCAGCTTGGCCAGGGGCGCCGCTGATACGCAGTATTTT.